Each of the 6 T cell receptor beta chains below was sequenced from the same sample in a study of blood T cell repertoires in COVID-19. TCRdb's table, derived via immunoSEQ multiplex PCR, lists solely in-frame clones and lacks some. The data contain tens of thousands of clones, roughly 80% of them seen just once; the ten biggest clones take up 12%. The sample was peripheral blood. The receptors come from a human donor in a cohort sampled during active COVID-19.

V gene TRBV5-1 combines with J gene TRBJ1-2; TRBD1 matches at 7 bases. V lost 3 bases to trimming and J lost 3 bases; unmatched junction nucleotides: 20. CDR3 size: 19 residues. Germline CDR1 reads SGHRS; CDR2 reads YFSETQ. The CDR3 region has the DNA TGCGCCAGCAGCTCCAGGACAGGCCTTGTAGGGGCACATTACTATGGCTACACCTTC. Its protein product is CASSSRTGLVGAHYYGYTF.

The J gene is TRBJ2-1, the V gene TRBV5-4; D remains unclear. The CDR3 loop spans 16 amino acids. The germline V and J ends were trimmed by 0 bases and 0 bases, with 10 bases remaining between them. CDR1 SGHNT and CDR2 YYREEE come from the germline V gene (reference sequence). DNA of the CDR3: TGTGCCAGCAGCTTGGCCTTACTAAGCTCCTACAATGAGCAGTTCTTC. Its translation is CASSLALLSSYNEQFF.

The CDR3: CASSQVATGKMNTEAFF. CDR3 nucleotide sequence: TGCGCCAGCAGCCAAGTGGCGACAGGGAAAATGAACACTGAAGCTTTCTTT. The V and J genes are TRBV4-1 and TRBJ1-1; 7 bases fit TRBD1. Germline V gene sequence: CDR1 MGHRA, CDR2 YSYEKL. Trimming took 1 base from V and 0 from J; bases not matched to a gene: 8. This CDR3 has 17 residues.

The chain employs TRBV13 and TRBJ1-3; 9 bases agree with TRBD1. Germline CDR1 reads PRHDT; CDR2 reads FYEKMQ (reference sequence). With V trimmed by 10 bases and J by 4 bases, 8 bases remained unmatched. The CDR3 is made up of 14 amino acids. CDR3 amino acids: CATADRGAGNTIYF. CDR3 bases: TGTGCCACCGCGGACAGGGGCGCAGGAAACACCATATATTTT.

The chain uses TRBV5-5 and TRBJ2-7; TRBD1 agrees at 7 bases. Germline trimming cut 4 bases from V and 3 bases from J; bases unmatched to any gene: 4. This CDR3 comprises 13 residues. Germline V gene data show CDR1 as SGHKS and CDR2 as YYEKEE (reference sequence). CDR3 region: CASSLDRVYEQYF. The CDR3 nucleotides read TGTGCCAGCAGCCTTGACAGGGTCTACGAGCAGTACTTC. Full variable domain (outside the CDR3, taken from reference TRBV5-5 and TRBJ2-7): DAGVTQSPTHLIKTRGQQVTLRCSPISGHKSVSWYQQVLGQGPQFIFQYYEKEERGRGNFPDRFSARQFPNYSSELNVNALLLGDSALYLCASSLDRVYEQYFGPGTRLTVT.

The CDR3 coding sequence is TGTGCCAGCAGGGGACTAGCAGGAGGGCAAAACATTCAGTACTTC. Its protein product is CASRGLAGGQNIQYF. This rearrangement joins TRBV6-5 to TRBJ2-4; the match to TRBD2 covers 9 bases. The germline gives CDR1 MNHEY, CDR2 SVGAGI. The CDR3 is 15 residues long. The V segment lost 6 bases and the J segment 5 bases; nucleotides outside the gene matches: 8.